The 24 T cell receptor beta chains below all came from one sample that was sequenced in a study of T cell repertoires in cytomegalovirus infection. The antigens of these receptors remain unknown. TCRdb re-analysed the reads in MiXCR, keeping a single row per CDR3 protein. This table has roughly 860,000 distinct CDR3 sequences, around a third appearing once. The sequenced sample was cultured CD8+ T cells from PBMCs, obtained from culture after CMV antigen stimulation. All receptors come from a human donor in good health (CMV status not recorded). Some clones in this sample may be carry-over from other donors' samples.

The table lists this clonotype with a count of one. The rearrangement links TRBV13 to TRBJ1-2; the match to TRBD1 covers 7 bases. With 4 bases clipped from V and 6 bases from J, the junction kept 5 bases outside the gene matches. This CDR3 has 13 residues. Germline CDR1 is PRHDT and CDR2 is FYEKMQ (reference sequence). This chain's CDR3 is CASSYDRVDGYTF. The CDR3, as DNA: TGTGCCAGCAGCTACGACAGGGTGGATGGCTACACCTTC.

The chain uses TRBV7-9 and TRBJ2-3, with TRBD2 matching over 8 bases. The CDR3 spans 13 residues. V lost 6 bases, J lost 2 bases, and 1 base stayed unmatched. Germline-derived CDR1 and CDR2 are SEHNR and FQNEAQ (reference sequence). The CDR3 bases are TGTGCCAGCAGACTAGCGGTCACAGATACGCAGTATTTT. This translates into CASRLAVTDTQYF.

The table lists this clonotype with a count of one. This chain joins TRBV5-5 and TRBJ2-1; 7 bases match TRBD1. With 0 bases clipped from V and 8 bases from J, the junction kept 5 bases outside the gene matches. Germline loops: CDR1 SGHKS, CDR2 YYEKEE (reference sequence). The CDR3 totals 14 residues. CDR3 in amino acids: CASSLERGLHEQFF. CDR3 DNA sequence: TGTGCCAGCAGCTTGGAGAGGGGGCTTCATGAGCAGTTCTTC. The full variable domain, with the rest looked up from reference TRBV5-5 and TRBJ2-1, is DAGVTQSPTHLIKTRGQQVTLRCSPISGHKSVSWYQQVLGQGPQFIFQYYEKEERGRGNFPDRFSARQFPNYSSELNVNALLLGDSALYLCASSLERGLHEQFFGPGTRLTVL.

This clonotype was seen a few times. The chain combines TRBV7-2 with TRBJ2-7; D remains ambiguous. Germline values: CDR1 SGHTA, CDR2 FQGNSA. The CDR3 has 10 amino acids. V was pared by 4 bases and J by 5 bases, with 3 bases between. In DNA form, the CDR3 reads TGTGCCAGCAGCTCGCACGAGCAGTACGTC. Translation gives CASSSHEQYV.

This clonotype showed up many times. This chain uses TRBV6-1 with TRBJ1-2; D is ambiguous. This CDR3 comprises 17 residues. Germline V lookup: CDR1 MNHNS, CDR2 SASEGT. Trimming left V 3 bases short and J 8 bases short, with 25 bases between. The CDR3 region is CASSDFLATVITIGYTF. CDR3 bases: TGTGCCAGCAGTGATTTTTTGGCAACTGTAATAACTATCGGCTACACCTTC.

The chain couples TRBV5-1 to TRBJ2-7; a weak D match, TRBD1 (5 bases). The V gene lost 2 bases and the J gene lost 3 bases, with 9 bases spanning the gap. The CDR3 spans 13 residues. CDR1 SGHRS and CDR2 YFSETQ come from the germline V gene. DNA of the CDR3: TGCGCCAGCAGCTTTAGGGGAAACTACGAGCAGTACTTC. Translated: CASSFRGNYEQYF.

CDR3 region: CASSFLVREAIAEAFF. The DNA of the CDR3 is TGTGCCAGCAGTTTCCTCGTCAGGGAGGCGATAGCTGAAGCTTTCTTT. The chain joins TRBV12-3 or TRBV12-4 to TRBJ1-1; weak D call: TRBD1 (5 bases). The ends were cut back, 3 bases at V and 6 bases at J, with 20 bases in the middle. This CDR3 contains 16 residues.

This clonotype has at least ten counts. The rearrangement joins TRBV27 to TRBJ1-5; possible D gene TRBD1, 5 bases. The germline V gene has CDR1 MNHEY and CDR2 SMNVEV (reference sequence). CDR3 length equals 15 residues. Deletions cut 6 bases from V and 3 bases from J, with 15 bases between. The CDR3 DNA follows: TGTGCCAGCAGCCGGGGCGACAGCCTCAATCAGCCCCAGCATTTT. Translated, it gives CASSRGDSLNQPQHF.

The rearrangement joins TRBV2 to TRBJ2-3, with D perhaps TRBD2 (5 bases). Deletions cut 5 bases from V and 5 bases from J, with 11 bases between. Germline lookup yields CDR1 SNHLY and CDR2 FYNNEI. The CDR3 is 13 amino acids. In nucleotides, the CDR3 is TGTGCCAGCAGTAAAGGGCGGGTAGATACGCAGTATTTT. This sequence encodes CASSKGRVDTQYF. The whole variable domain, filled in from reference TRBV2 and TRBJ2-3, reads EPEVTQTPSHQVTQMGQEVILRCVPISNHLYFYWYRQILGQKVEFLVSFYNNEISEKSEIFDDQFSVERPDGSNFTLKIRSTKLEDSAMYFCASSKGRVDTQYFGPGTRLTVL.

This clonotype was seen at least ten times. The chain has TRBV7-2 and TRBJ1-2; D gene uncertain. Between the trimmed V and J ends, which lost 1 base and 1 base, there was a span of 16 bases. Germline CDR1 is SGHTA and CDR2 is FQGNSA. This CDR3 is built from 17 residues. CDR3 sequence: CASSLEGGRVFNYGYTF. CDR3 in DNA: TGTGCCAGCAGCTTAGAGGGCGGCAGAGTCTTTAACTATGGCTACACCTTC.

To note about this clonotype: A much larger clonotype is one base distant, so this may be a read error. The gene calls are TRBV9 and TRBJ1-2, with 8 bases identical to TRBD1. Germline-derived CDR1 and CDR2 are SGDLS and YYNGEE. The junction had 5 bases not matched to a gene; V was cut back by 4 bases and J by 0 bases. CDR3 size: 15 residues. The CDR3 sequence: CASSLGQAANYGYTF. The CDR3 DNA is TGTGCCAGCAGCCTGGGACAGGCAGCTAACTATGGCTACACCTTC. Full variable domain (remainder filled in from reference TRBV9 and TRBJ1-2): DSGVTQTPKHLITATGQRVTLRCSPRSGDLSVYWYQQSLDQGLQFLIQYYNGEERAKGNILERFSAQQFPDLHSELNLSSLELGDSALYFCASSLGQAANYGYTFGSGTRLTVV.

Only a few counts were recorded for this clonotype. The J gene is TRBJ1-4, the V gene TRBV27; D is ambiguous. From germline, CDR1 is MNHEY and CDR2 SMNVEV (reference sequence). The germline V and J ends were trimmed by 3 bases and 4 bases, with 9 bases remaining between them. The length of the CDR3 is 14 residues. The CDR3 loop is CASSFGLGNEKLFF. CDR3 in DNA: TGTGCCAGCAGTTTCGGGTTGGGTAATGAAAAACTGTTTTTT.

Worth noting for this clonotype: Since a much larger clone is just one base distant, this may be a read error. This chain connects TRBV12-3 or TRBV12-4 to TRBJ2-5; D is possibly TRBD2 (6 bases). CDR3 size: 13 residues. As DNA, the CDR3 is TGTGCCAACAGTTTTGGGGGGCAAGAGACCCAGTACTTC. Amino acid sequence: CANSFGGQETQYF.

V is TRBV6-2 or TRBV6-3 and J is TRBJ2-6; D possibly corresponds to TRBD1 (6 bases). The length of the CDR3 is 15 residues. V gave up 10 bases and J gave up 0 bases, with 13 bases separating them. The germline CDR1 and CDR2 sequences are MNHEY and SVGEGT. The DNA for the CDR3 is TGTGCCACCGCAGGGGTCCGCTCTGGGGCCAACGTCCTGACTTTC. Amino acid sequence: CATAGVRSGANVLTF.

This clonotype was detected a few times. This rearrangement joins TRBV7-9 to TRBJ2-7; TRBD1 matches 7 bases. Germline V CDR1 and CDR2: SEHNR, FQNEAQ (reference sequence). Trimming took 5 bases from V and 5 from J; bases not matched to a gene: 12. CDR3 length: 15 amino acids. CDR3 sequence: CASSPPDRAYDEQYF. CDR3 coding DNA: TGTGCCAGCAGCCCACCCGACAGGGCGTACGACGAGCAGTACTTC.

This clonotype was detected ten times or more. The V call is TRBV7-2, the J call TRBJ1-2, with D perhaps matching TRBD1 (6 bases). Germline V CDR1 and CDR2: SGHTA, FQGNSA. V lost 1 base to trimming and J lost 1 base, with 22 bases between them. This CDR3 has 19 amino acids. The CDR3 DNA reads as TGTGCCAGCAGCTTAGAGTATTCGGACAGAGCGTTTTTTAACTATGGCTACACCTTC. The encoded protein is CASSLEYSDRAFFNYGYTF.

Worth noting for this clonotype: The junction does not match germline at one end; this may be a read error. The chain employs TRBV28 and TRBJ1-5; a possible D gene is TRBD1 (6 bases). Per germline, CDR1 MDHEN and CDR2 SYDVKM. The length of the CDR3 is 17 residues. CDR3 loop: CVSSLSGQGKRNQPQHF. Written as DNA, the CDR3 is TGTGTCAGCAGTTTATCTGGGCAGGGGAAACGCAATCAGCCCCAGCATTTT.

This clonotype was detected many times. This chain links TRBV7-8 with TRBJ2-3; 10 nucleotides agree with TRBD2. The V segment lost 1 base and the J segment 3 bases; nucleotides outside the gene matches: 4. Germline CDR1 and CDR2: SGHVS and FQNEAQ. CDR3 length: 16 amino acids. This chain's CDR3 is CASSLGSGGATDTQYF. The CDR3 DNA sequence: TGTGCCAGCAGCTTAGGGAGCGGGGGGGCAACAGATACGCAGTATTTT.

CDR3 DNA sequence: TGTGCCAGCAGCGCTATAGGGACAGGGTACCGGGAGCTGTTTTTT. The encoded protein is CASSAIGTGYRELFF. V is TRBV7-9 and J is TRBJ2-2; 9 bases are shared with TRBD1. This CDR3 contains 15 residues. CDR1 is SEHNR and CDR2 is FQNEAQ in the germline V gene (reference sequence). J was trimmed by 9 bases and V by 5 bases; bases with no gene match: 10. The complete variable domain, with remaining parts taken from reference TRBV7-9 and TRBJ2-2, reads DTGVSQNPRHKITKRGQNVTFRCDPISEHNRLYWYRQTLGQGPEFLTYFQNEAQLEKSRLLSDRFSAERPKGSFSTLEIQRTEQGDSAMYLCASSAIGTGYRELFFGEGSRLTVL.

The V and J genes are TRBV15 and TRBJ2-1; 13 bases map to TRBD2. The CDR3 is 17 amino acids. CDR1 and CDR2 from the germline V gene are LNHNV and YYDKDF (reference sequence). V shed 1 base, J shed 2 bases, and the junction held 2 bases outside the gene matches. CDR3 region: CATSRGTSGGTYNEQFF. DNA of the CDR3: TGTGCCACCAGCAGAGGGACTAGCGGGGGAACCTACAATGAGCAGTTCTTC. Full variable domain (remainder filled in from reference TRBV15 and TRBJ2-1): DAMVIQNPRYQVTQFGKPVTLSCSQTLNHNVMYWYQQKSSQAPKLLFHYYDKDFNNEADTPDNFQSRRPNTSFCFLDIRSPGLGDTAMYLCATSRGTSGGTYNEQFFGPGTRLTVL.

The chain uses TRBV4-1 and TRBJ1-4; weak D call: TRBD1 (5 bases). Trimming took off 2 bases at V and 3 bases at J, with 16 bases between the two ends. Germline CDR1 reads MGHRA; CDR2 reads YSYEKL. This CDR3 is built from 17 residues. The CDR3 sequence is CASSQTGWGNSNEKLFF. Here the CDR3 DNA reads TGCGCCAGCAGCCAAACAGGCTGGGGCAACTCTAATGAAAAACTGTTTTTT.

This clonotype has at least ten counts. This chain uses TRBV7-8 with TRBJ2-7, with D uncertain. This CDR3 is 15 amino acids long. With 1 base removed from V and 0 bases from J, the gap between germline ends came to 10 bases. Germline V lookup: CDR1 SGHVS, CDR2 FQNEAQ. The CDR3 DNA is TGTGCCAGCAGCTTAGAGGCAGGTCCCTCCTACGAGCAGTACGTC. It codes for CASSLEAGPSYEQYV.

In this sample, this clonotype turned up a few times. This sequence joins TRBV6-5 and TRBJ1-2; D is uncertain. Germline V gives CDR1 MNHEY, CDR2 SVGAGI. The CDR3 sequence is 13 residues long. V dropped 2 bases and J dropped 7 bases, with 11 bases sitting between them. The CDR3 region has the DNA TGTGCCAGCAGTTACGGGCAGATGACTGGCTACACCTTC. Residues: CASSYGQMTGYTF.

This clonotype was counted many times. V gene TRBV7-2 combines with J gene TRBJ2-7; 8 bases are a match to TRBD1. The CDR3 runs 14 residues. From germline, CDR1 is SGHTA and CDR2 FQGNSA. Losses at the gene ends were 5 bases for V and 3 bases for J; bases not matched to a gene: 6. This CDR3 is CASSGLDRDYEQYV. Written as DNA, the CDR3 is TGTGCCAGCAGCGGATTGGACAGGGACTACGAGCAGTACGTC.